Listed here are 18 T cell receptor beta chains from one sample, sequenced in a study of shared clonotypes between healthy human individuals. As defined, naive CD8 cells were CD45RO-negative and positively selected for CCR7, with terminally differentiated effector memory CD45RA+ cells excluded. TCRdb keeps only in-frame clones here, not all; method: immunoSEQ multiplex PCR. This sample has about 600,000 clones; about 98% occur once, and the top ten carry approximately 0.3%. Sequences were obtained from naive CD8+ T cells sorted from blood. The receptors stem from a man aged 25-40 years in good health.

V is TRBV9 and J is TRBJ2-1, with 12 bases aligning to TRBD2. The V gene end was trimmed by 4 bases and the J gene end by 5 bases; junction bases not matched to a gene: 7. Germline V gene sequence: CDR1 SGDLS, CDR2 YYNGEE. The CDR3 spans 16 residues. The CDR3 nucleotides read TGTGCCAGCAGCTCCCTGACTAGCGGGAGAGACAATGAGCAGTTCTTC. Residues: CASSSLTSGRDNEQFF. Together with reference TRBV9 and TRBJ2-1, the CDR3 gives the full variable domain: DSGVTQTPKHLITATGQRVTLRCSPRSGDLSVYWYQQSLDQGLQFLIQYYNGEERAKGNILERFSAQQFPDLHSELNLSSLELGDSALYFCASSSLTSGRDNEQFFGPGTRLTVL.

The chain recombines TRBV6-5 with TRBJ1-1; D is unresolved. This CDR3 has 13 residues. In germline, CDR1 is MNHEY, CDR2 SVGAGI. Trimming removed 2 bases from V and 7 bases from J, with 11 bases in between. In DNA, the CDR3 is TGTGCCAGCAGTTACCCTGGGAGAGTTGAAGCTTTCTTT. Translated: CASSYPGRVEAFF.

The chain uses TRBV5-4 and TRBJ2-7, with D perhaps TRBD1 or TRBD2 (6 bases each). The CDR3 consists of 15 residues. Trimming removed 0 bases from V and 3 bases from J, with 13 bases in between. Germline values: CDR1 SGHNT, CDR2 YYREEE (reference sequence). This chain's CDR3 is CASSLDQGTHYEQYF. The CDR3 region has the DNA TGTGCCAGCAGCTTGGATCAGGGGACTCACTACGAGCAGTACTTC.

This chain joins TRBV30 and TRBJ2-3; a possible D gene is TRBD2 (5 bases). V shed 0 bases and J shed 4 bases, with 14 bases lying between them. Per germline, CDR1 GTSNPN and CDR2 SVGIG (reference sequence). The CDR3 is 15 residues long. The CDR3 DNA reads TGTGCCTGGAGTGTAGTTTCGGGGAATGCAGATACGCAGTATTTT. As protein: CAWSVVSGNADTQYF.

This clone was seen once. The chain combines TRBV5-1 with TRBJ2-3, with D possibly being TRBD1 or TRBD2 (5 bases each). V lost 1 base and J lost 4, with 10 bases in between. CDR1 and CDR2 from the germline V gene are SGHRS and YFSETQ. CDR3 length equals 14 residues. The CDR3 bases are TGCGCCAGCAGCTTGTTCGGGGACGCAGATACGCAGTATTTT. Its protein product is CASSLFGDADTQYF.

The genes are TRBV6-6 and TRBJ2-7; 8 bases are shared with TRBD1. With 5 bases clipped from V and 5 bases from J, the junction kept 8 bases outside the gene matches. The CDR3 has 14 amino acids. Germline-derived CDR1 and CDR2 are MNHNY and SVGAGI (reference sequence). CDR3 in DNA: TGTGCCAGCAGTGAGACGGACAGGGTAAACGAGCAGTACTTC. Translating it yields CASSETDRVNEQYF.

V is TRBV28 and J is TRBJ2-1; D is undetermined. The CDR3 runs 14 residues. V lost 3 bases, J lost 7 bases, and 13 bases lay in between. Per germline, CDR1 MDHEN and CDR2 SYDVKM. The CDR3 protein is CASSFLSVGNEQFF. CDR3 DNA sequence: TGTGCCAGCAGTTTTCTTAGTGTCGGGAATGAGCAGTTCTTC.

With respect to this clone: Other DNA sequences in the same sample also yield this CDR3. The rearrangement joins TRBV9 to TRBJ2-3; 12 bases agree with TRBD2. From germline, CDR1 is SGDLS and CDR2 YYNGEE. The CDR3 runs 16 residues. The V gene end was trimmed by 4 bases and the J gene end by 0 bases; junction bases not matched to a gene: 3. CDR3 residues: CASSLGTSGSTDTQYF. CDR3 bases: TGTGCCAGCAGCCTAGGGACTAGCGGGAGCACAGATACGCAGTATTTT.

V is TRBV6-1 and J is TRBJ2-3; D unclear. The CDR3 is 15 residues long. CDR1 is MNHNS, CDR2 SASEGT, per germline. V dropped 2 bases and J dropped 0 bases, with 9 bases sitting between them. Here the CDR3 DNA reads TGTGCCAGCAGTGAACGGGCTTCTAGCACAGATACGCAGTATTTT. Its translation: CASSERASSTDTQYF.

CDR3 loop: CASSRIERGQETQYF. The CDR3, as DNA: TGTGCCAGCAGCCGTATAGAGCGGGGGCAAGAGACCCAGTACTTC. The chain employs TRBV7-2 and TRBJ2-5, with 8 bases matching TRBD2. Losses at the gene ends were 5 bases for V and 2 bases for J; bases not matched to a gene: 7. Germline V gives CDR1 SGHTA, CDR2 FQGNSA. This CDR3 has 15 amino acids.

V gene TRBV6-6 combines with J gene TRBJ1-1; D may be TRBD1 (6 bases). V lost 0 bases and J 1 base, leaving 12 bases between the germline ends. The CDR3 is 16 residues long. Germline-derived CDR1 and CDR2 are MNHNY and SVGAGI (reference sequence). The CDR3 sequence: CASSYSRTAGNTEAFF. The CDR3 DNA is TGTGCCAGCAGTTACTCGCGGACAGCCGGGAACACTGAAGCTTTCTTT.

The chain couples TRBV5-5 to TRBJ1-2, with 7 positions matching TRBD1. J was trimmed by 8 bases and V by 5 bases; bases with no gene match: 0. CDR1 and CDR2 from the germline V gene are SGHKS and YYEKEE (reference sequence). The CDR3 spans 10 residues. The CDR3: CASRGQGYTF. The CDR3 DNA is TGTGCCAGCAGGGGACAGGGCTACACCTTC.

V is TRBV29-1 and J is TRBJ2-1; D might be TRBD2 (6 bases). This CDR3 is 13 amino acids long. In germline, CDR1 is SQVTM, CDR2 ANQGSEA. V was cut by 2 bases and J by 6 bases, with 11 bases left in between. The CDR3 loop is CSVELATFNEQFF. The CDR3 DNA reads TGCAGCGTTGAACTAGCGACGTTCAATGAGCAGTTCTTC.

The chain couples TRBV9 to TRBJ2-3; possibly TRBD2 for D (6 bases). Per germline, CDR1 SGDLS and CDR2 YYNGEE. The CDR3 loop spans 17 amino acids. Between the trimmed V and J ends, which lost 0 bases and 6 bases, there was a span of 20 bases. The CDR3 DNA reads as TGTGCCAGCAGCGTAGCCCCCGGGACTCTTCGCATGGATACGCAGTATTTT. Translation gives CASSVAPGTLRMDTQYF.

This chain links TRBV14 with TRBJ2-7; D possibly corresponds to TRBD1 (5 bases). V lost 0 bases, J lost 1 base, and 10 bases lay in between. The CDR3 has 15 residues. Germline lookup yields CDR1 SGHDN and CDR2 FVKESK. The CDR3 DNA reads TGTGCCAGCAGCCAAGAACAGGTCGCATCCTACGAGCAGTACTTC. Protein: CASSQEQVASYEQYF.

The V and J genes are TRBV4-1 and TRBJ1-2; 7 nucleotides match TRBD1. The germline V gene encodes CDR1 MGHRA and CDR2 YSYEKL. V shed 4 bases and J 3 bases; nucleotides not matched to a gene: 8. This CDR3 is 15 amino acids long. CDR3 coding DNA: TGCGCCAGCAGCCCCCCACTGCAGGGGGACTATGGCTACACCTTC. Its translation is CASSPPLQGDYGYTF.

This clone was counted once. J is TRBJ2-3 and V is TRBV30; 13 bases are a match to TRBD2. The CDR3 consists of 16 residues. From germline, CDR1 is GTSNPN and CDR2 SVGIG (reference sequence). Unmatched junction bases numbered 9, after V lost 4 bases and J lost 5 bases. CDR3 amino acids: CAWKKGLAGVLDTQYF. In nucleotides, the CDR3 is TGTGCCTGGAAGAAAGGACTAGCGGGAGTTTTAGATACGCAGTATTTT.

The V and J genes are TRBV7-7 and TRBJ2-1; D ambiguous. The CDR3 is 16 amino acids. Germline loops: CDR1 SSHAT, CDR2 FNYEAQ (reference sequence). The germline V and J ends were trimmed by 1 base and 6 bases, with 16 bases remaining between them. Here the CDR3 reads CASSLVGTAMFNEQFF. For the CDR3, the DNA is TGTGCCAGCAGCTTAGTGGGCACCGCCATGTTCAATGAGCAGTTCTTC.